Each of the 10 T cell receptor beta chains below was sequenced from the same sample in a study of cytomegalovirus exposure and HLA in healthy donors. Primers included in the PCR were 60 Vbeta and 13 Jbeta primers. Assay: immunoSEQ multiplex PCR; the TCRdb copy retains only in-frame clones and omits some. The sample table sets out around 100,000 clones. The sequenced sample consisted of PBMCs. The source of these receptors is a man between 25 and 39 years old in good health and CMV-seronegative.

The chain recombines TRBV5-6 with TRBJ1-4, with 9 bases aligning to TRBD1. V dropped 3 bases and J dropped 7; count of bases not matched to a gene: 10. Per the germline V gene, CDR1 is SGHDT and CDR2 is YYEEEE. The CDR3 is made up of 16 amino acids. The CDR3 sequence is CASSSIIQGAGEKLFF. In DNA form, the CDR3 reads TGTGCCAGCAGCTCGATTATACAGGGGGCGGGTGAAAAACTGTTTTTT. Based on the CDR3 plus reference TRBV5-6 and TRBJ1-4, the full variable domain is DAGVTQSPTHLIKTRGQQVTLRCSPKSGHDTVSWYQQALGQGPQFIFQYYEEEERQRGNFPDRFSGHQFPNYSSELNVNALLLGDSALYLCASSSIIQGAGEKLFFGSGTQLSVL.

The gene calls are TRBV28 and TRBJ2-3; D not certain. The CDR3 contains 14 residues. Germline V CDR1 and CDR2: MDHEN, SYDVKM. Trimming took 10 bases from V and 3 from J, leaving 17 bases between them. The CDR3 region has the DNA TGTGCCATCATACCCGGTATGGTGACAGATACGCAGTATTTT. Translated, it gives CAIIPGMVTDTQYF.

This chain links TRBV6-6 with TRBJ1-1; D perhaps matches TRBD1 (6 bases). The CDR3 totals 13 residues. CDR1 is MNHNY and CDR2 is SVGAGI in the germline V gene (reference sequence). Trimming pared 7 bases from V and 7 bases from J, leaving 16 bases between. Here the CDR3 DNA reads TGTGCCAGCACCAACGGAGGGGGGGGTGAAGCTTTCTTT. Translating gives CASTNGGGGEAFF.

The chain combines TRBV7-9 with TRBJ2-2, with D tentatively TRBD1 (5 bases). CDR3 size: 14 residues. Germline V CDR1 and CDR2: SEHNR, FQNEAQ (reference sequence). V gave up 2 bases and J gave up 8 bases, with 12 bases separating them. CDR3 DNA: TGTGCCAGCAGCTTAAAGCAGGGTACTGGGGAGCTGTTTTTT. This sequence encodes CASSLKQGTGELFF.

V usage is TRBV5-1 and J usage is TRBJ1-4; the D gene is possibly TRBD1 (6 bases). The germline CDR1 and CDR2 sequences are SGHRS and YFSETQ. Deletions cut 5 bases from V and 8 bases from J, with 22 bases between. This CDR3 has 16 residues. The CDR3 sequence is CASSLSKGHVPEKLFF. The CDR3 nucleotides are TGCGCCAGCAGTTTATCCAAGGGACACGTTCCAGAAAAACTGTTTTTT.

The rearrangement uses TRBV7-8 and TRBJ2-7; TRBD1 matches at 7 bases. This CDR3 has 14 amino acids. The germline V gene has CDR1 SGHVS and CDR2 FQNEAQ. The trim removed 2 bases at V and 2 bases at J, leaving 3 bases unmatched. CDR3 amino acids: CASSLTRGTYEQYF. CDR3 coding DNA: TGTGCCAGCAGCTTAACCAGGGGGACCTACGAGCAGTACTTC.

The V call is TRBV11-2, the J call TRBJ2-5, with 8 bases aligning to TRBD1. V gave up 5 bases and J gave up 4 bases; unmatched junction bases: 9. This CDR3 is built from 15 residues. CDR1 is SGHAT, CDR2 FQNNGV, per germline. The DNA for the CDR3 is TGTGCCAGCAGCGTGAATACCGGACAGGGAGAGACCCAGTACTTC. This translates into CASSVNTGQGETQYF.

CDR3 residues: CACSTGNSYNEQFF. The CDR3 nucleotides are TGTGCCTGCTCGACAGGGAACTCCTACAATGAGCAGTTCTTC. The rearrangement links TRBV30 to TRBJ2-1, with TRBD1 identical over 7 bases. CDR3 length: 14 amino acids. The germline V gene has CDR1 GTSNPN and CDR2 SVGIG (reference sequence). The V and J ends lost 6 bases and 0 bases, in that order; junction bases with no gene match: 5.

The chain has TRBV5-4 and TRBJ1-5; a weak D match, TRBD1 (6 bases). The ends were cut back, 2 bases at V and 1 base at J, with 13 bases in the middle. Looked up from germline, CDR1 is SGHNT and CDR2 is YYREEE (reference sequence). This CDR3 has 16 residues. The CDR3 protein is CASSLGGAGSNQPQHF. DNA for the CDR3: TGTGCCAGCAGCTTAGGGGGGGCTGGGAGCAATCAGCCCCAGCATTTT. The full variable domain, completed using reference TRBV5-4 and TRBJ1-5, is ETGVTQSPTHLIKTRGQQVTLRCSSQSGHNTVSWYQQALGQGPQFIFQYYREEENGRGNFPPRFSGLQFPNYSSELNVNALELDDSALYLCASSLGGAGSNQPQHFGDGTRLSIL.

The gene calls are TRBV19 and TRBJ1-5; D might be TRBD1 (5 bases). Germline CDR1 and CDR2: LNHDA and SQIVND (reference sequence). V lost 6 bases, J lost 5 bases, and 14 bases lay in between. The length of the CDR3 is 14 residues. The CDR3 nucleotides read TGTGCCAGTAGACCCTCAGGGATTTATCAGCCCCAGCATTTT. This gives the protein CASRPSGIYQPQHF.